This note documents a single TCR beta chain sequence. Antigen: not known. After expansion with viral peptide pools in the ViraFEST assay, antigen-specific CD4+ T cells were sequenced. After more than 9 days in culture, the CD4+ T cells were isolated. The vaccine recipients had no prior SARS-CoV-2 infection, with negative nucleocapsid antibodies. A half-medium replacement with IL-2 medium was carried out on days 3 and 7. Sequenced by immunoSEQ multiplex PCR; TCRdb stores in-frame clones only, minus some. This sample yields about 73,000 clones, of which 78% are seen a single time; over 9.5% belongs to the top ten. The data are from a study of vaccination effects on CD4 cells after COVID-19. Study context: Each participant received a vaccine that was either BNT162b2 or mRNA-1273, given as two doses.

Trimming shortened V by 6 bases and J by 8 bases, and 22 bases separated the two germline ends. This CDR3 contains 15 residues. Germline CDR1 reads LGHDT; CDR2 reads YNNKEL (reference sequence). Notes on the study in general: Few convalescent patients and no early post-infection timepoints were included in the study.

This TCR derives from a human donor who received a COVID-19 vaccine. The sequencing here drew on CD4+ T cells from PBMCs cultured with SARS-CoV-2 spike peptides, taken before COVID-19 vaccination. The chain combines TRBV3-1 (or the pseudogene TRBV3-2) with TRBJ1-2, with D perhaps TRBD1 (6 bases). CDR3 nucleotides: TGTGCCAGCAGTTTTCTAGGGGCAGGGGTAAAGGGCTACACCTTC. It yields the protein CASSFLGAGVKGYTF.